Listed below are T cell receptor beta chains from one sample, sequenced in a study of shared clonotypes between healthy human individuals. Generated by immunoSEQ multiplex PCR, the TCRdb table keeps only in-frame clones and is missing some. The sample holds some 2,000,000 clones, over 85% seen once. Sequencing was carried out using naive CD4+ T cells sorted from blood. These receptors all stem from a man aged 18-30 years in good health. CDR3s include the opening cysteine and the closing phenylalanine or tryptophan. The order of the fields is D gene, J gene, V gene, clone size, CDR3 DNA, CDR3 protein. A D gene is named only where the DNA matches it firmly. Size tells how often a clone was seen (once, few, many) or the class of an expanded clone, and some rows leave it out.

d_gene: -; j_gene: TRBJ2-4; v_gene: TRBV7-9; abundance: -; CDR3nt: TGTGCCAGCAGCTTAGATCTTTCCAAAAACATTCAGTACTTC; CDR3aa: CASSLDLSKNIQYF
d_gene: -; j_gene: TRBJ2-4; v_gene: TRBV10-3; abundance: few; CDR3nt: TGTGCCATCAGCCCGGGACTAGCCAAAAACATTCAGTACTTC; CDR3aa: CAISPGLAKNIQYF
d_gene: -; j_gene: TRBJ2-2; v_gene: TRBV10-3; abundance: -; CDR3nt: TGTGCCATCAGCCCTTTGGTTAACACCGGGGAGCTGTTTTTT; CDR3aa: CAISPLVNTGELFF
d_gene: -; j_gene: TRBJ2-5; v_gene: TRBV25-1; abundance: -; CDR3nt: TGTGCCAGCAGTGAATATATGGCGGGGACCCAAGAGACCCAGTACTTC; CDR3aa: CASSEYMAGTQETQYF
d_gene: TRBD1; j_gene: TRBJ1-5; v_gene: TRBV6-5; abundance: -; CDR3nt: TGTGCCAGCAGCATCGACAGGGTAGGAAATCAGCCCCAGCATTTT; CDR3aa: CASSIDRVGNQPQHF
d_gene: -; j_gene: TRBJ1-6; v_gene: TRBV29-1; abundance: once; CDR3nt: TGCAGCGTTGGGCAGGGAAACTCACCCCTCCACTTT; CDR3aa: CSVGQGNSPLHF
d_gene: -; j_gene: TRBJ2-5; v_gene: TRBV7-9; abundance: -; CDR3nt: TGTGCCAGCAGCAGCCCACAGGGCTCCCAAGAGACCCAGTACTTC; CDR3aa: CASSSPQGSQETQYF
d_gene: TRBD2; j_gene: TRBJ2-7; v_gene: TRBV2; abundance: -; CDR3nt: TGTGCCAGCAGTCGATCGACTAGCGGGGGCCAACACGAGCAGTACTTC; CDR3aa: CASSRSTSGGQHEQYF
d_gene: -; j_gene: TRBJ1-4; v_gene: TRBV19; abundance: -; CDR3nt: TGTGCCAGTAGTACCCTCGAGGAACGAGAAAAACTGTTTTTT; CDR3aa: CASSTLEEREKLFF
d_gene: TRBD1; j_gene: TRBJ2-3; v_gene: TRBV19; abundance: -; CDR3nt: TGTGCCAGTAGGGGACAGGGAGGGGGCACAGATACGCAGTATTTT; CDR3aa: CASRGQGGGTDTQYF
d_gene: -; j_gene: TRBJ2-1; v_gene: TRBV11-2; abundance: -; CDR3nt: TGTGCCAGCAGCTGGGTGAGTTCGGGGGAGAATGAGCAGTTCTTC; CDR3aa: CASSWVSSGENEQFF
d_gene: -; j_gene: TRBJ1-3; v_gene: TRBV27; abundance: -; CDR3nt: TGTGCCAGCGCCGAGGTGGCGTCTGGAAACACCATATATTTT; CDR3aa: CASAEVASGNTIYF
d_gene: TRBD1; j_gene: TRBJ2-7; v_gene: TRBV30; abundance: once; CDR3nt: TGTGCCTGGAGTCCCTGGGGGCAGGGGGTGTTGAACGAGCAGTACTTC; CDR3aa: CAWSPWGQGVLNEQYF
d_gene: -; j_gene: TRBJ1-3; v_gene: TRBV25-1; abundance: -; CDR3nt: TGTGCCAGTAGATGGACGGGAGGAAACACCATATATTTT; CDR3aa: CASRWTGGNTIYF
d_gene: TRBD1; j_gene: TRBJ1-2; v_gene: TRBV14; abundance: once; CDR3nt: TGTGCCAGCAGCCAAGTCGCAGGACAGGTTGGAGGCTACACCTTC; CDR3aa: CASSQVAGQVGGYTF
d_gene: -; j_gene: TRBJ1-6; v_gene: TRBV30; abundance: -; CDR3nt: TGTGCCTGGAATGAAGGGAATTCACCCCTCCACTTT; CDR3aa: CAWNEGNSPLHF
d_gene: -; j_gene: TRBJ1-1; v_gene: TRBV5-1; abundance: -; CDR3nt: TGCGCCAGCAGCGATACGGGAATGAACACTGAAGCTTTCTTT; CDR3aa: CASSDTGMNTEAFF
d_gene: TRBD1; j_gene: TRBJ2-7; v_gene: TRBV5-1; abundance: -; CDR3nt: TGCGCCAGCAGCTTGCAACCCCCGGGACAGAATGCCTACGAGCAGTACTTC; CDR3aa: CASSLQPPGQNAYEQYF
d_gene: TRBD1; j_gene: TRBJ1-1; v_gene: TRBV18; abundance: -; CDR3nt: TGTGCCAGCTCACCGCTCCTAGGGGGCGCGGGGAAGAACACTGAAGCTTTCTTT; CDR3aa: CASSPLLGGAGKNTEAFF
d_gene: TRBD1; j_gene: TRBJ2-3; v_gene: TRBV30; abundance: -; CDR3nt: TGTGCCTGGAGTAAAAGGACAGGGGTCACAGATACGCAGTATTTT; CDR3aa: CAWSKRTGVTDTQYF
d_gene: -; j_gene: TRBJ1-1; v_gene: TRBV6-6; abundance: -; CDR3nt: TGTGCCAGCAGTTACACAGGAGGGAACACTGAAGCTTTCTTT; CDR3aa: CASSYTGGNTEAFF
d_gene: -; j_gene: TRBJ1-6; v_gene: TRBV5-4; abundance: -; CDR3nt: TGTGCCAGCAGCTTGGACAGGGTGTCACCCCTCCACTTT; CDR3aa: CASSLDRVSPLHF
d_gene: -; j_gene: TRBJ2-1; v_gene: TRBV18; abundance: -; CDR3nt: TGTGCCAGCTCACCGCGGGCCTTGGGGCATGAGCAGTTCTTC; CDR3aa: CASSPRALGHEQFF
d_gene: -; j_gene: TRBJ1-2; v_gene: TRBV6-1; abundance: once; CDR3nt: TGTGCCAGCAGTCCGGGGGCGGGATTTTATGGCTACACCTTC; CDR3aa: CASSPGAGFYGYTF
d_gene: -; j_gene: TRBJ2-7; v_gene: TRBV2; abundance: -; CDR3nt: TGTGCCAGCAGTGAAGCGTTTTACGAGCAGTACTTC; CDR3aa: CASSEAFYEQYF
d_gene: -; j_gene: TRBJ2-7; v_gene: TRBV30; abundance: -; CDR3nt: TGTGCCTGGAGTGTTAGGGGGAACGAGCAGTACTTC; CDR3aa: CAWSVRGNEQYF
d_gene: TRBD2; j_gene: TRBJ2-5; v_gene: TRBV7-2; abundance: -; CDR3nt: TGTGCCAGCAGCTTCGGACTAGGGGAGACCCAGTACTTC; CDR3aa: CASSFGLGETQYF
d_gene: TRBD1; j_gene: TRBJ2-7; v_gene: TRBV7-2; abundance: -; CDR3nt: TGTGCCAGCAGCCCCGGGACAGGGGGTGGCGGCTACGAGCAGTACTTC; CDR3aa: CASSPGTGGGGYEQYF
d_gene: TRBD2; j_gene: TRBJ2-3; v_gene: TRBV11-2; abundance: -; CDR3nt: TGTGCCAGCGGTCCGGGACTAGCGGGGGTAGATACGCAGTATTTT; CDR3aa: CASGPGLAGVDTQYF
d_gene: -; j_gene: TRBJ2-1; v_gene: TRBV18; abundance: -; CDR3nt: TGTGCCAGCTCCGAAGGCAATGAGCAGTTCTTC; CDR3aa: CASSEGNEQFF
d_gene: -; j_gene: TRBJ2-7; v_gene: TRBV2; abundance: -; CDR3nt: TGTGCCAGCAGACCCCAGGGTAGCTACGAGCAGTACTTC; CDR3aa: CASRPQGSYEQYF
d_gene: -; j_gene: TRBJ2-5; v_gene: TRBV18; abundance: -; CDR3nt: TGTGCCAGCTCACCTCGACATTTGCAAGAGACCCAGTACTTC; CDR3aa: CASSPRHLQETQYF
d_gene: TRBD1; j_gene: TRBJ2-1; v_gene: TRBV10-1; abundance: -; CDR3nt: TGCGCCAGCAGTTCCAGGACAGGAAGAAATGAGCAGTTCTTC; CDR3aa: CASSSRTGRNEQFF
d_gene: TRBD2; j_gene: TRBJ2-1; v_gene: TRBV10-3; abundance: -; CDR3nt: TGTGCCATCAGTGAGAATAGCGGGGCCCCTACCAACAATGAGCAGTTCTTC; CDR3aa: CAISENSGAPTNNEQFF
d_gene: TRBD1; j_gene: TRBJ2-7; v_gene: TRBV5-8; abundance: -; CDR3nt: TGTGCCAGCACAACCGGGACAGGGTTCTCCTACGAGCAGTACTTC; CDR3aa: CASTTGTGFSYEQYF
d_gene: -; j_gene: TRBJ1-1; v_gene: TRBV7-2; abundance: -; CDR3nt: TGTGCCAGCAGCTTATTTTCCGGGGTAGGGACTGAAGCTTTCTTT; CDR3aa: CASSLFSGVGTEAFF
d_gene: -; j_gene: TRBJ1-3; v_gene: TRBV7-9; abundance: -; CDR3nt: TGTGCCAGCAGCCGTCTTACTGAGTCTGGAAACACCATATATTTT; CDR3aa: CASSRLTESGNTIYF